This is a list of T cell receptor beta chains from one sample in a study of beta chain features in type 1 diabetes. Clones were sequenced by immunoSEQ multiplex PCR, and TCRdb holds only the in-frame ones, with some missing. The sample gives some 360,000 clones, 9.6% of which show up once; about 0.6% is in the top ten. The sample taken for sequencing was central memory CD4+ T cells from blood. These receptors all stem from a man younger than 45 with type 1 diabetes. Both conserved end residues are part of each CDR3. The D gene is left open where the match is weak. Expanded clones are given a class, and other clones once, few, many or no size at all.

d_gene: -
v_gene: TRBV5-1
abundance: few
len: 14
j_gene: TRBJ2-3
CDR3nt: TGCGCCAGCAGCTTGGGACAGGGAGGTGATACGCAGTATTTT
CDR3aa: CASSLGQGGDTQYF

d_gene: TRBD1
v_gene: TRBV5-1
abundance: -
len: 14
j_gene: TRBJ2-2
CDR3nt: TGCGCCAGCAGTCAACAGGGGGTCACCGGGGAGCTGTTTTTT
CDR3aa: CASSQQGVTGELFF

d_gene: TRBD1
v_gene: TRBV12-5
abundance: -
len: 15
j_gene: TRBJ2-3
CDR3nt: TGTGCTAGTGGTACGGGACAGGGTGTGACAGATACGCAGTATTTT
CDR3aa: CASGTGQGVTDTQYF

d_gene: TRBD1
v_gene: TRBV14
abundance: many
len: 14
j_gene: TRBJ1-2
CDR3nt: TGTGCCAGCAGCCAAGACCGGACAGGCTATGGCTACACCTTC
CDR3aa: CASSQDRTGYGYTF

d_gene: TRBD1
v_gene: TRBV5-1
abundance: few
len: 13
j_gene: TRBJ1-2
CDR3nt: TGCGCCAGCAGCTTACGGGACGAAACAGGGGAGACCTTC
CDR3aa: CASSLRDETGETF

d_gene: -
v_gene: TRBV7-2
abundance: -
len: 14
j_gene: TRBJ1-1
CDR3nt: TGTGCCAGCAGCCGGGGCAGGTGGCCGCCTGAAGCTTTCTTT
CDR3aa: CASSRGRWPPEAFF

d_gene: -
v_gene: TRBV10-1
abundance: few
len: 14
j_gene: TRBJ2-6
CDR3nt: TGCGCCAGCGGCGTAGGGAACGGGGCCAACGTCCTGACTTTC
CDR3aa: CASGVGNGANVLTF

d_gene: TRBD2
v_gene: TRBV7-9
abundance: few
len: 13
j_gene: TRBJ2-7
CDR3nt: TGTGCCAGCAGCTACCGGGAGGGCTACGAGCAGTACTTC
CDR3aa: CASSYREGYEQYF

d_gene: -
v_gene: TRBV7-2
abundance: few
len: 16
j_gene: TRBJ1-4
CDR3nt: TGTGCCAGCAGCTTATACGGTTCGGGACTCGGGGAAAAACTGTTTTTT
CDR3aa: CASSLYGSGLGEKLFF

d_gene: -
v_gene: TRBV7-3
abundance: few
len: 14
j_gene: TRBJ2-1
CDR3nt: TGTGCCAGCAGCTACGGGACCGTGTATTCTGAGCAGTTCTTC
CDR3aa: CASSYGTVYSEQFF

d_gene: -
v_gene: TRBV5-1
abundance: few
len: 16
j_gene: TRBJ2-3
CDR3nt: TGCGCCAGCAGCGTACTACTAGACGGGAGCCCAGATACGCAGTATTTT
CDR3aa: CASSVLLDGSPDTQYF

d_gene: -
v_gene: TRBV5-1
abundance: few
len: 14
j_gene: TRBJ2-3
CDR3nt: TGCGCCAGCAGCTTGTCGACAGAATCAGATACGCAGTATTTT
CDR3aa: CASSLSTESDTQYF

d_gene: -
v_gene: TRBV6-5
abundance: many
len: 11
j_gene: TRBJ2-7
CDR3nt: TGTGCCAGCAGTTACGATCGCGAGCAGTACTTC
CDR3aa: CASSYDREQYF

d_gene: -
v_gene: TRBV11-2
abundance: few
len: 15
j_gene: TRBJ2-2
CDR3nt: TGTGCCAGCAGCTTAGCAGCGCTTGGCACCGGGGAGCTGTTTTTT
CDR3aa: CASSLAALGTGELFF

d_gene: TRBD2
v_gene: TRBV7-9
abundance: -
len: 15
j_gene: TRBJ2-7
CDR3nt: TGTGCCAGCAGCGCCCGCCCTAGCGGGTCATACGAGCAGTACTTC
CDR3aa: CASSARPSGSYEQYF

d_gene: -
v_gene: TRBV9
abundance: -
len: 13
j_gene: TRBJ2-7
CDR3nt: TGTGCCAGCAGGGTGGCCCTATCCTACGAGCAGTACTTC
CDR3aa: CASRVALSYEQYF

d_gene: -
v_gene: TRBV2
abundance: few
len: 13
j_gene: TRBJ2-3
CDR3nt: TGTGCCAGCAGTGACTCCCGTCTGGGCACGCAGTATTTT
CDR3aa: CASSDSRLGTQYF

d_gene: -
v_gene: TRBV9
abundance: few
len: 15
j_gene: TRBJ1-2
CDR3nt: TGTGCCAGCAGCGTAGTAGAGGGAGGGAACTATGGCTACACCTTC
CDR3aa: CASSVVEGGNYGYTF

d_gene: -
v_gene: TRBV5-4
abundance: -
len: 12
j_gene: TRBJ2-5
CDR3nt: TGTGCCTGTAACCGGGGGCAAGAGACCCAGTACTTC
CDR3aa: CACNRGQETQYF

d_gene: TRBD2
v_gene: TRBV6-5
abundance: -
len: 13
j_gene: TRBJ2-7
CDR3nt: TGTGCCAGCAAGACTAGCGGGAGCTACGAGCAGTACTTC
CDR3aa: CASKTSGSYEQYF

d_gene: TRBD1
v_gene: TRBV7-2
abundance: medium-sized
len: 15
j_gene: TRBJ1-4
CDR3nt: TGTGCCAGCAGCTTAGGGACAGGGATGCAGGAAAAACTGTTTTTT
CDR3aa: CASSLGTGMQEKLFF

d_gene: -
v_gene: TRBV5-1
abundance: few
len: 14
j_gene: TRBJ1-1
CDR3nt: TGTGCCAGCAGCTTGGTTCCCAATTCCGGTGAAGCTTTCTTT
CDR3aa: CASSLVPNSGEAFF

d_gene: TRBD1
v_gene: TRBV7-2
abundance: few
len: 14
j_gene: TRBJ2-7
CDR3nt: TGTGCCAGCAGCTTAGACAGGGGGGCCTACGAGCAGTACTTC
CDR3aa: CASSLDRGAYEQYF

d_gene: -
v_gene: TRBV14
abundance: few
len: 11
j_gene: TRBJ2-7
CDR3nt: TGTGCCAGCAGCCACATGGCCGAGCAGTACTTC
CDR3aa: CASSHMAEQYF

d_gene: -
v_gene: TRBV6-1
abundance: -
len: 13
j_gene: TRBJ2-7
CDR3nt: TGTGCCAGCACCCCAGGGACGACCTACGAGCAGTACTTC
CDR3aa: CASTPGTTYEQYF

d_gene: TRBD1
v_gene: TRBV30
abundance: few
len: 14
j_gene: TRBJ2-3
CDR3nt: TGTGCCTCGGAGGGACAGGCTAGCACAGATACGCAGTATTTT
CDR3aa: CASEGQASTDTQYF

d_gene: TRBD2
v_gene: TRBV9
abundance: -
len: 15
j_gene: TRBJ2-1
CDR3nt: TGTGCCAGCGGCCAAACTAGCGGGGCCTACAATGAGCAGTTCTTC
CDR3aa: CASGQTSGAYNEQFF

d_gene: -
v_gene: TRBV5-1
abundance: -
len: 16
j_gene: TRBJ1-1
CDR3nt: TGCGCCAGCAGCCAACCCTCAGGGGCTGGAGACACTGAAGCTTTCTTT
CDR3aa: CASSQPSGAGDTEAFF

d_gene: -
v_gene: TRBV28
abundance: few
len: 15
j_gene: TRBJ2-1
CDR3nt: TGTGCCAGCAGTCTTCACCCAGGGGCTGGCAATGAGCAGTTCTTC
CDR3aa: CASSLHPGAGNEQFF

d_gene: -
v_gene: TRBV6-5
abundance: few
len: 11
j_gene: TRBJ1-2
CDR3nt: TGTGCCATCAGTGAGGGGGTTGGCTACACCTTC
CDR3aa: CAISEGVGYTF

d_gene: -
v_gene: TRBV7-9
abundance: few
len: 13
j_gene: TRBJ1-6
CDR3nt: TGTGCCAGCAGCCGGGACGTGCTTTCGGCCCTCCACTTT
CDR3aa: CASSRDVLSALHF

d_gene: TRBD2
v_gene: TRBV5-1
abundance: few
len: 19
j_gene: TRBJ2-3
CDR3nt: TGCGCCAGCAGCTGGACACTAGCGGAGGCGCGACCTAGCACAGATACGCAGTATTTT
CDR3aa: CASSWTLAEARPSTDTQYF

d_gene: TRBD1
v_gene: TRBV29-1
abundance: few
len: 15
j_gene: TRBJ1-1
CDR3nt: TGCAGCGTGGCACCGGGACAGGGGGCGAAAACTGAAGCTTTCTTT
CDR3aa: CSVAPGQGAKTEAFF

d_gene: TRBD1
v_gene: TRBV6-5
abundance: -
len: 15
j_gene: TRBJ1-5
CDR3nt: TGTGCCAGCAGCAGGACAGGGGGCGAGGATCAGCCCCAGCATTTT
CDR3aa: CASSRTGGEDQPQHF

d_gene: -
v_gene: TRBV10-3
abundance: -
len: 14
j_gene: TRBJ1-6
CDR3nt: TGTGCCATCGGCCCGGGACTCTTTAATTCACCCCTCCACTTT
CDR3aa: CAIGPGLFNSPLHF

d_gene: -
v_gene: TRBV11-2
abundance: -
len: 15
j_gene: TRBJ2-5
CDR3nt: TGTGCCAGCAGCTCCTTCCTCGCCCTCGGGGAGACCCAGTACTTC
CDR3aa: CASSSFLALGETQYF

d_gene: -
v_gene: TRBV5-4
abundance: few
len: 17
j_gene: TRBJ1-4
CDR3nt: TGTGCAAGCAGCTTTCGGCGGATGGCAGGAGGAGGTGAAAAACTGTTTTTT
CDR3aa: CASSFRRMAGGGEKLFF

d_gene: -
v_gene: TRBV29-1
abundance: -
len: 13
j_gene: TRBJ2-7
CDR3nt: TGCAGCGTTGAAGGATGGGGAGACTACGAGCAGTACTTC
CDR3aa: CSVEGWGDYEQYF

d_gene: -
v_gene: TRBV7-6
abundance: many
len: 14
j_gene: TRBJ2-5
CDR3nt: TGTGCCAGCAGCTTAGGACTGGGTCAGGAGACCCAGTACTTC
CDR3aa: CASSLGLGQETQYF

d_gene: -
v_gene: TRBV2
abundance: many
len: 10
j_gene: TRBJ1-2
CDR3nt: TGTGCCAGCAGCCCGGTGGGCTACACCTTC
CDR3aa: CASSPVGYTF

d_gene: TRBD1
v_gene: TRBV11-1
abundance: -
len: 14
j_gene: TRBJ2-5
CDR3nt: TGTGCCAGCAGCCTAGGGGGCCGCAAAGAGACCCAGTACTTC
CDR3aa: CASSLGGRKETQYF

d_gene: TRBD1
v_gene: TRBV29-1
abundance: many
len: 13
j_gene: TRBJ1-1
CDR3nt: TGCAGCGTTGGGGGTCAGGGGGCGGCTGAAGCTTTCTTT
CDR3aa: CSVGGQGAAEAFF

d_gene: -
v_gene: TRBV28
abundance: few
len: 12
j_gene: TRBJ2-7
CDR3nt: TGTGCCAGCAGTCTCGTCAGCTACGAGCAGTACTTC
CDR3aa: CASSLVSYEQYF

d_gene: -
v_gene: TRBV18
abundance: -
len: 15
j_gene: TRBJ2-1
CDR3nt: TGTGCCAGCTCACCGGGACCCCTCAGGGACAATGAGCAGTTCTTC
CDR3aa: CASSPGPLRDNEQFF